This T cell receptor beta chain was recovered during a study of cytomegalovirus exposure and HLA in healthy donors. In the study overall: In an earlier analysis, some 110 million unique TCR beta sequences were found from about 179 million T cells.

As for this clone: The antigen is undetermined.

Researchers ran the PCR with 60 Vbeta and 13 Jbeta primers. The table came from immunoSEQ multiplex PCR; TCRdb's copy has only in-frame clones and leaves some out. Of some 150,000 clones listed, 80% to 90% are singletons. Study conclusions and caveats: According to an earlier analysis, most TCR beta V segments yielded productive rearrangements about 90% or about 30% of the time.

Sequenced: PBMCs. This receptor was taken from a woman in her twenties or thirties in good health and CMV-seropositive.

Here the CDR3 DNA reads TGCAGCGCGGGGACAGCGAACACTGAAGCTTTCTTT. This gives the protein CSAGTANTEAFF. J is TRBJ1-1 and V is TRBV29-1; 7 bases fit TRBD1. The V segment lost 7 bases and the J segment 1 base; nucleotides outside the gene matches: 3. The CDR3 has 12 amino acids. Germline CDR1 and CDR2: SQVTM and ANQGSEA.